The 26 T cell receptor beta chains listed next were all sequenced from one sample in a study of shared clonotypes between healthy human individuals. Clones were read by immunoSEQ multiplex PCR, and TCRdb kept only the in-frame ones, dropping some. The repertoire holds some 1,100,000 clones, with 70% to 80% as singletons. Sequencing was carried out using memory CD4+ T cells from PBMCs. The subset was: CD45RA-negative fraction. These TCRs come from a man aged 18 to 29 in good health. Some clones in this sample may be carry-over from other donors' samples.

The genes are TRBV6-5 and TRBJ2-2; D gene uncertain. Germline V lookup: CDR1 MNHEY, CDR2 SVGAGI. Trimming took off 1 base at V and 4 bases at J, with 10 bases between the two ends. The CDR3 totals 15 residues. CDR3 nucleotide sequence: TGTGCCAGCAGTTACTTAGGCAGGCCCACCGGGGAGCTGTTTTTT. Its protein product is CASSYLGRPTGELFF.

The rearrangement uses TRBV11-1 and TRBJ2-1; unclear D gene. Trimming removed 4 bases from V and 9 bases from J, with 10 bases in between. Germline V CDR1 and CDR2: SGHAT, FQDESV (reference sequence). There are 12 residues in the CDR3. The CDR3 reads CASSSLAGEQFF. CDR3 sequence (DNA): TGTGCCAGCAGCTCTTTAGCCGGTGAGCAGTTCTTC.

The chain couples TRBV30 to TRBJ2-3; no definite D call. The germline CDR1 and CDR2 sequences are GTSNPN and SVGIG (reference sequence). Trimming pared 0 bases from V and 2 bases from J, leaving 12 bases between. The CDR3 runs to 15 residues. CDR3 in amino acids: CAWSVGSRLTDTQYF. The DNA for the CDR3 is TGTGCCTGGAGTGTCGGTAGTCGCCTCACAGATACGCAGTATTTT.

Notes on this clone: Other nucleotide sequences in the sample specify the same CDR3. As DNA, the CDR3 is TGTGCCAGCTCACCACCGGGTAGTCGTTACGAGCAGTACTTC. Translated: CASSPPGSRYEQYF. The V and J genes are TRBV18 and TRBJ2-7, with no clear D. Per germline, CDR1 KGHSH and CDR2 LQKENI. The CDR3 totals 14 residues. V was trimmed by 0 bases and J by 4 bases, leaving 10 bases between them.

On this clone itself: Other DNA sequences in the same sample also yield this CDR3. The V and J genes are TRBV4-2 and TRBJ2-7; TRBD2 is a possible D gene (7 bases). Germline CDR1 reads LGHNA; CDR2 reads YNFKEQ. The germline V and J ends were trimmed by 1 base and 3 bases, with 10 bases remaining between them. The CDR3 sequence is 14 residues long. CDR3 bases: TGTGCCAGCAGCCAAGGGGGAGGGGGCTACGAGCAGTACTTC. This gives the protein CASSQGGGGYEQYF.

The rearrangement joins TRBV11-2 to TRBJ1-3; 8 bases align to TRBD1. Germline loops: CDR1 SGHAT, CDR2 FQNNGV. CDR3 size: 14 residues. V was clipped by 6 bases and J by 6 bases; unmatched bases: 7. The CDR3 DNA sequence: TGTGCCAGCAGATTAAGACAGGGGAAAAACACCATATATTTT. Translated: CASRLRQGKNTIYF.

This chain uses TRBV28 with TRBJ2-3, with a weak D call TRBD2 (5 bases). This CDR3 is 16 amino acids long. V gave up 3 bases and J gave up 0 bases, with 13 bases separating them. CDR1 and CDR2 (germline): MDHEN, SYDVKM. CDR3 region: CASSFSSPGSTDTQYF. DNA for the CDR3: TGTGCCAGCAGTTTTAGTTCGCCGGGAAGCACAGATACGCAGTATTTT.

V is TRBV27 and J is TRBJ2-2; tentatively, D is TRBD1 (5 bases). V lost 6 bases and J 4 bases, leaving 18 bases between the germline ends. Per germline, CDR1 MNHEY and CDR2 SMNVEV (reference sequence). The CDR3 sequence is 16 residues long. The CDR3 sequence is CASSRRQGRSTGELFF. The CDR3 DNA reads TGTGCCAGCAGCCGAAGGCAGGGTAGAAGCACCGGGGAGCTGTTTTTT.

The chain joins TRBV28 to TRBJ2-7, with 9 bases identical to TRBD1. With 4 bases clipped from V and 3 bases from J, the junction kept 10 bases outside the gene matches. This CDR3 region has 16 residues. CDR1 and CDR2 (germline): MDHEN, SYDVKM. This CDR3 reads CASSSMGQGAYYEQYF. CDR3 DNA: TGTGCCAGCAGTTCAATGGGACAGGGTGCCTACTACGAGCAGTACTTC.

CDR3 region: CASSQVSSSHPDTQYF. CDR3 bases: TGCGCCAGCAGCCAAGTCTCGAGTAGCCACCCAGATACGCAGTATTTT. This rearrangement joins TRBV4-3 to TRBJ2-3, with D hard to call. V was cut by 1 base and J by 4 bases, with 15 bases left in between. Germline assignment: CDR1 LGHNA and CDR2 YSLEER. The CDR3 has 16 amino acids.

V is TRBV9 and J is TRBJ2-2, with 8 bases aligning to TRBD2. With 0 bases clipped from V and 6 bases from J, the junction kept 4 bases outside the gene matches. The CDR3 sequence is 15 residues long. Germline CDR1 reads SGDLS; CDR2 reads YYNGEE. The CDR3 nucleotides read TGTGCCAGCAGCGTAGACTGGCGGGAGGCCGGGGAGCTGTTTTTT. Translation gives CASSVDWREAGELFF.

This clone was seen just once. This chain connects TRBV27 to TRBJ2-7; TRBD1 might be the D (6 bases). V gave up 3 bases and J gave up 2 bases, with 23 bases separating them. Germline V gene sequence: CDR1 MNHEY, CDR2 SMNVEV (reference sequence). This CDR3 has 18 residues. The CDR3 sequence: CASSLSKGHILTTYEQYF. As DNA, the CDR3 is TGTGCCAGCAGTTTGTCAAAGGGACACATACTGACAACCTACGAGCAGTACTTC.

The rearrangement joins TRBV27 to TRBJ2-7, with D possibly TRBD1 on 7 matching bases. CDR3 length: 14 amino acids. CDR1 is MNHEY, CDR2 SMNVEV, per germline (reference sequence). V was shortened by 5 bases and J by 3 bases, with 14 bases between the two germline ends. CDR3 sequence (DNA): TGTGCCAGCAGTCCCAGGAGGGACAGCTACGAGCAGTACTTC. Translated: CASSPRRDSYEQYF.

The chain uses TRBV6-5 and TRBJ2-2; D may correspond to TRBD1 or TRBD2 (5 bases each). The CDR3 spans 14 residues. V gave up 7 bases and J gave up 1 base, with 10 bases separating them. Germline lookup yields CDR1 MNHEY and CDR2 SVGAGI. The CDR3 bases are TGTGCCAGCACAGAGGGGCTGAACACCGGGGAGCTGTTTTTT. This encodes CASTEGLNTGELFF.

The CDR3 sequence: CASSQSCRGKRDTQYF. The CDR3 region has the DNA TGCGCCAGCAGTCAATCTTGCAGGGGAAAGAGGGATACGCAGTATTTT. The chain carries TRBV23-1 and TRBJ2-3; D might be TRBD1 (6 bases). TRBV23-1 belongs to the ORF category, with a function that is uncertain. The CDR3 runs to 16 residues. V dropped 0 bases and J dropped 6 bases, with 16 bases sitting between them.

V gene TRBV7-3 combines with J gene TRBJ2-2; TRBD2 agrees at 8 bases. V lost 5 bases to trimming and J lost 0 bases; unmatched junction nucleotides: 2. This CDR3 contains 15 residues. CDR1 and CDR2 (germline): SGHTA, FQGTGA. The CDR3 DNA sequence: TGTGCCAGCAGCCCTAGCGGGCCGAACACCGGGGAGCTGTTTTTT. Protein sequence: CASSPSGPNTGELFF.

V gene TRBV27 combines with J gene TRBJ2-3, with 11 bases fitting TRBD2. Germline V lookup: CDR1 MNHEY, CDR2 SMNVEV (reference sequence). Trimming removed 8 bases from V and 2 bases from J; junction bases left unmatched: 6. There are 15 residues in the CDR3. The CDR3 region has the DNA TGTGCCAGCTCCCTTAGCGGGAGGGCCACAGATACGCAGTATTTT. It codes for CASSLSGRATDTQYF.

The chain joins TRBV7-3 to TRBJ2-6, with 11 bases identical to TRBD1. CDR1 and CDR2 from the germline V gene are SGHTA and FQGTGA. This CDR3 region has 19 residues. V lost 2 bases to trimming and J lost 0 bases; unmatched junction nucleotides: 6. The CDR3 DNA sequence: TGTGCCAGCAGCTTATCCCCGGGACAGGGGGGCTCTGGGGCCAACGTCCTGACTTTC. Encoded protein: CASSLSPGQGGSGANVLTF.

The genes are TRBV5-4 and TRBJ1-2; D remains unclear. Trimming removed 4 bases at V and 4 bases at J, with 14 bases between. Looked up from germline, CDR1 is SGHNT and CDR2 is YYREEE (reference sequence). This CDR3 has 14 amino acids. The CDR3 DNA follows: TGTGCCAGCAGCCCCGGAGAGGGAGGCTATGGCTACACCTTC. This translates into CASSPGEGGYGYTF.

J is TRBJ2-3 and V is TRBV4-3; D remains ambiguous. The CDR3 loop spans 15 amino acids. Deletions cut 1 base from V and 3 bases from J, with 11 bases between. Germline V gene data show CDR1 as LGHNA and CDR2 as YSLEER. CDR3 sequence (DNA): TGCGCCAGCAGCCAAGGCCAGCCTAGGACAGATACGCAGTATTTT. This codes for CASSQGQPRTDTQYF.

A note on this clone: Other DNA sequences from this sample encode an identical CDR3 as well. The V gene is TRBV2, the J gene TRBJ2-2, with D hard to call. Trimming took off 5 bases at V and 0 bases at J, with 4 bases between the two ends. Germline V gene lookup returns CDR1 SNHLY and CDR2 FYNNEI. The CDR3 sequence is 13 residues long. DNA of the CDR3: TGTGCCAGCAGTCGGGCGAACACCGGGGAGCTGTTTTTT. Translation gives CASSRANTGELFF.

CDR3 sequence reads: CASSLNTLGQSYGYTF. The CDR3 DNA sequence: TGTGCCAGCAGTCTAAACACCCTAGGACAGAGCTATGGCTACACCTTC. V and J are TRBV28 and TRBJ1-2; tentative D call: TRBD1 (6 bases). The V end was cut by 5 bases, the J end by 4 bases, with 20 bases between. Per germline, CDR1 MDHEN and CDR2 SYDVKM. This CDR3 spans 16 amino acids.

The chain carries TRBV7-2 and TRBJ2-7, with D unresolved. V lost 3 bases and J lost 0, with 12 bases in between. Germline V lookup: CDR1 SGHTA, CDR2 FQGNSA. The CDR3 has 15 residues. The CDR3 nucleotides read TGTGCCAGCAGCTTCGACCAGTCCCCCTCCTACGAGCAGTACTTC. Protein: CASSFDQSPSYEQYF.

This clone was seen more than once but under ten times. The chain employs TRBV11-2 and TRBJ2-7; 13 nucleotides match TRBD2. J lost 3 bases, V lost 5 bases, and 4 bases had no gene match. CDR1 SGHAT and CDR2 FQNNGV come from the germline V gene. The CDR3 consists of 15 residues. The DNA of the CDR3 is TGTGCCAGCAGCATAAGACTAGCGGGAGGCTACGAGCAGTACTTC. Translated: CASSIRLAGGYEQYF.

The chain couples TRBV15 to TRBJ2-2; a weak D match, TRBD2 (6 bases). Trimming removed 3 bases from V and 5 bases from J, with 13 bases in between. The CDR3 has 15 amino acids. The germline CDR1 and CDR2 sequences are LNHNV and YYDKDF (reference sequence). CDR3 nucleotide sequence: TGTGCCACCAGCAGCGGGACTTTATTAACCGGGGAGCTGTTTTTT. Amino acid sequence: CATSSGTLLTGELFF.

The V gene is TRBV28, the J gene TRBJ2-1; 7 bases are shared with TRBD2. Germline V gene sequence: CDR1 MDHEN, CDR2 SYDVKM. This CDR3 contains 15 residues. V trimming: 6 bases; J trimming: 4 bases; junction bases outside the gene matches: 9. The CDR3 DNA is TGTGCCAGCAGGGGGCCGGGACTATTATACAATGAGCAGTTCTTC. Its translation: CASRGPGLLYNEQFF.